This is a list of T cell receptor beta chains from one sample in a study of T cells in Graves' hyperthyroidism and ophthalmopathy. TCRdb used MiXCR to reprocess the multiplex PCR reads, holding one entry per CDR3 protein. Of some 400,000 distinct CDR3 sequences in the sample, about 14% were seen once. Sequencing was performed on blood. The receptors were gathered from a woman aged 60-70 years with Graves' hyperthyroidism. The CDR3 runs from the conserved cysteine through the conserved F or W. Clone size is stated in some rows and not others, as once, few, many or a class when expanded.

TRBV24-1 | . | CATSDLWERQPQHF
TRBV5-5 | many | CASSTDRGRAGELFF
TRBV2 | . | CASTEWGLSYEQYF
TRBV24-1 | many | CATSDFGRTGANVLTF
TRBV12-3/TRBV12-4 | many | CASSLSGMEGDYGYTF
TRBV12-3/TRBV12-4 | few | CASSSKYQETQYF
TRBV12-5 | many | CASANPGQGYGEQFF
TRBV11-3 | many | CASSMTSGTYNEQFF
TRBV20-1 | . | CSARPGPGELFF
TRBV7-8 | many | CASRPGTGVTGELFF
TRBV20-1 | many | CSALGLVGTSGHEQFF
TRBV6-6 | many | CASSYTNSPHEQYF
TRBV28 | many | CASRGGQRDYGYTF
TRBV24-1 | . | CATSDLRQGAGTDTQYF
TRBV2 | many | CASRGTSADYEQYF
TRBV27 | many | CASSSQVFQPQHF
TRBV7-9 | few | CASSPTGGPYEQYF
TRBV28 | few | CASSLRSEGGYGEQYF
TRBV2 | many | CASGYLGGNEQFF
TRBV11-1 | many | CASSLDSRTGAVTDTQYF
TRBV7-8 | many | CASSLAGTTNSPLHF
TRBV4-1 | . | CASSQGGEPRYYGYTF
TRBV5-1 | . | CASSLGDRGTQYF
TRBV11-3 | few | CASSLGTSPGNEQFF
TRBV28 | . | CASSLGRGWTGELFF
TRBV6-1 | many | CASSEVGGGTEAFF
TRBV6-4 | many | CASSDSNLRRLAGFYEQYF